This T cell receptor (beta chain) is drawn from a study of blood T cell repertoires in COVID-19. On the study more broadly: PBMCs, B-cell-depleted T cells, or T cells were the source of the cDNA or gDNA that made up the material.

With 6 bases removed from V and 4 bases from J, the gap between germline ends came to 21 bases. This CDR3 is built from 16 residues. The germline V gene has CDR1 ENHRY and CDR2 SYGVKD. One Seattle source followed patients from active infection through their disease course. In the source study's methods: Researchers report that nucleated cell counts were estimated from reference gene primer amplification. The method was immunoSEQ multiplex PCR; TCRdb's version includes in-frame clones alone and lacks a portion of them. That table furnishes V, J and clone size, whereas the DNA furnished D and trimming. This table holds about 220,000 clones, about 82% found once.

This receptor was taken from a woman in her 70s with COVID-19, enrolled during active disease. The sequenced sample was peripheral blood. The chain employs TRBV10-3 and TRBJ1-2, with TRBD1 as a possible D gene (5 bases). The CDR3 reads CAIREGTALKVYGYTF. The DNA for the CDR3 is TGTGCCATCAGAGAAGGGACTGCATTGAAAGTCTATGGCTACACCTTC.